This TCR beta chain was identified during a study of T cells in Graves' hyperthyroidism and ophthalmopathy. RNA transcripts were the template for amplifying TCR beta CDR3 regions. RT-PCR in the first round (using the HTBI primer set) targeted the TCR CDR3. TCRdb itself ran the multiplex PCR reads through MiXCR, one entry per CDR3 protein. The table records 400,000 or so distinct CDR3 sequences, about an eighth of them present only once. This clonotype was seen only a few times. Just one base apart from a much larger clone, this may be a read error. Trimming left V 6 bases short and J 5 bases short, with 14 bases between. There are 14 residues in the CDR3. Germline loops: CDR1 MGHDK, CDR2 SYGVNS.

The origin of this receptor is a middle-aged man with Graves' ophthalmopathy. The sample consisted of blood. The chain is built from TRBV25-1 and TRBJ1-5, with a weak D call TRBD1 (6 bases). Written as DNA, the CDR3 is TGTGCCAGCAGCCAAACAGGGAGGGATCAGCCCCAGCATTTT. This translates into CASSQTGRDQPQHF.